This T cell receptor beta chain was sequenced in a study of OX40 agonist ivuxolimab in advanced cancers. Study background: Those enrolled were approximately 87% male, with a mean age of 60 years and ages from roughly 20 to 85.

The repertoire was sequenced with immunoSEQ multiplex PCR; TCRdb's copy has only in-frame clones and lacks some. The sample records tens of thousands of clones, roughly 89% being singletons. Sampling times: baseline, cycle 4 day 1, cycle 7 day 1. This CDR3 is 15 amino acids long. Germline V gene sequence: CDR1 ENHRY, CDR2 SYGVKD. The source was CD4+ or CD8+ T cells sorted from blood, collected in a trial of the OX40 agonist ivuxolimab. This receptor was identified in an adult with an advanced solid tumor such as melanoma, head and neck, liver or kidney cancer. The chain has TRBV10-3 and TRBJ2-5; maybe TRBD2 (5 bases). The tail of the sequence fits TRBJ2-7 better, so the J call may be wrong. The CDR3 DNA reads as TGTGCCATCGCCGGGCACCAAGGAGGCGGCTACGAGCAGTACTTC. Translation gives CAIAGHQGGGYEQYF.